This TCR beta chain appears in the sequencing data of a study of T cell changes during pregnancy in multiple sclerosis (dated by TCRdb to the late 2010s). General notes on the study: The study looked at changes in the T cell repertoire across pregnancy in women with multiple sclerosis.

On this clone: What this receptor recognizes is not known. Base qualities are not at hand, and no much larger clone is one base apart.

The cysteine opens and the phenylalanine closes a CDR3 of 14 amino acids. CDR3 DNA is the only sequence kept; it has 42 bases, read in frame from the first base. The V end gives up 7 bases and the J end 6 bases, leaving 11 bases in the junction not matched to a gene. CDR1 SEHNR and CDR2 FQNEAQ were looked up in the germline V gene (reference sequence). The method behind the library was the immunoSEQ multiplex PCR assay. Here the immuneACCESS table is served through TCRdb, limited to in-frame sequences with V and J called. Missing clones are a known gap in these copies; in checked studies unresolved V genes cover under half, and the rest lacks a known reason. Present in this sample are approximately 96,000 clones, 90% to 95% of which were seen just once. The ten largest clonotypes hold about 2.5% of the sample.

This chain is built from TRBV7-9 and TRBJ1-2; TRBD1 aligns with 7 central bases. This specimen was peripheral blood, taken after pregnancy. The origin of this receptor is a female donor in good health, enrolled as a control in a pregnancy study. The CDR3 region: CASTLRQGSDGYTF. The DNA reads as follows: TGTGCCAGCACTCTGAGACAGGGATCGGATGGCTACACCTTC.